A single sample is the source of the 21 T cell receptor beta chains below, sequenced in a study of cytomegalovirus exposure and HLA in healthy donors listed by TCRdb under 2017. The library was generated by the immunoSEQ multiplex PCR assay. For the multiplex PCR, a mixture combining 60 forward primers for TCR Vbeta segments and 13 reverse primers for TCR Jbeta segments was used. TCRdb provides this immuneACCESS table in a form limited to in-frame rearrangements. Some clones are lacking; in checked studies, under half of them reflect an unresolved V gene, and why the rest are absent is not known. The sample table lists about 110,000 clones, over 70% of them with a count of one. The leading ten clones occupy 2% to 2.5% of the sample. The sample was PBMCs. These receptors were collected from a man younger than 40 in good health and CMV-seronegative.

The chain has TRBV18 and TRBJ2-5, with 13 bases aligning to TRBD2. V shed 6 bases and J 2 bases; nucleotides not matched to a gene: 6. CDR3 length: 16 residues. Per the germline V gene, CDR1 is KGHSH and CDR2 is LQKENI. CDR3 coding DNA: TGTGCCAGCTCGCGGACTAGCGGGAGTGGTCAAGAGACCCAGTACTTC. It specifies CASSRTSGSGQETQYF.

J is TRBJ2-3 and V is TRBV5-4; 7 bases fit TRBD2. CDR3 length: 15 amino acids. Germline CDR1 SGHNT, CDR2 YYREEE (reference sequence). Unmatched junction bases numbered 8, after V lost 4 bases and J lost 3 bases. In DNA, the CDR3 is TGTGCCAGCAGCATTAGGAGCGGGGTTACAGATACGCAGTATTTT. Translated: CASSIRSGVTDTQYF.

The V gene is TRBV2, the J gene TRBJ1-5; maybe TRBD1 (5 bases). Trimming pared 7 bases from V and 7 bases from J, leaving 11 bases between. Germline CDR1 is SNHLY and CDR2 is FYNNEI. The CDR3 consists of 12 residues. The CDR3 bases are TGTGCCAGCACCCGGGGGTGGCAGCCCCAGCATTTT. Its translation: CASTRGWQPQHF.

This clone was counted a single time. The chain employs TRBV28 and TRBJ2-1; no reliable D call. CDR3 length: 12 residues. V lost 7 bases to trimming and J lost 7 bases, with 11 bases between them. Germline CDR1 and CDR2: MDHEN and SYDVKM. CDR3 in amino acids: CASISSYNEQFF. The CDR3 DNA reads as TGTGCCAGCATTAGTAGCTATAATGAGCAGTTCTTC.

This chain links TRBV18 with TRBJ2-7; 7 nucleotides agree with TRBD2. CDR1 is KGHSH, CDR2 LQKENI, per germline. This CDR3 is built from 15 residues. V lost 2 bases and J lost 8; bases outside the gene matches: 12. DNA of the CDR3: TGTGCCAGCTCACCATCGGCCGGGGAGGGTAACAAGCAGTACTTC. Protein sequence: CASSPSAGEGNKQYF.

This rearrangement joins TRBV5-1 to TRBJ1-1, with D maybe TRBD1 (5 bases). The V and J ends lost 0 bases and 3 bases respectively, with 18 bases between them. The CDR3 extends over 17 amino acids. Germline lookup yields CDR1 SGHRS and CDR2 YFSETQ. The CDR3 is CASSLEGTSLPDTEAFF. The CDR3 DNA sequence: TGCGCCAGCAGCTTGGAGGGGACTTCCCTCCCGGACACTGAAGCTTTCTTT.

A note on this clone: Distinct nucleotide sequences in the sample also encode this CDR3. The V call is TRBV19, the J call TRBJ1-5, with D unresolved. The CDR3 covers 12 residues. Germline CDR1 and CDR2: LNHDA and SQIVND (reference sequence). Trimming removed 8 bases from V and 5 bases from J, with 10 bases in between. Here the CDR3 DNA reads TGTGCCAGTTCCCCACGGGATCAGCCCCAGCATTTT. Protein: CASSPRDQPQHF.

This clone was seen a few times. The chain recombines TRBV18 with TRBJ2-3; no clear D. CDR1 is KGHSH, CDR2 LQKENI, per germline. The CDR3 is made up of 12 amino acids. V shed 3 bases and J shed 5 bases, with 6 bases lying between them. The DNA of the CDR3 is TGTGCCAGCTCACCCCCCGGAGATACGCAGTATTTT. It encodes CASSPPGDTQYF. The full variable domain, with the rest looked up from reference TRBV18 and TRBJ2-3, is NAGVMQNPRHLVRRRGQEARLRCSPMKGHSHVYWYRQLPEEGLKFMVYLQKENIIDESGMPKERFSAEFPKEGPSILRIQQVVRGDSAAYFCASSPPGDTQYFGPGTRLTVL.

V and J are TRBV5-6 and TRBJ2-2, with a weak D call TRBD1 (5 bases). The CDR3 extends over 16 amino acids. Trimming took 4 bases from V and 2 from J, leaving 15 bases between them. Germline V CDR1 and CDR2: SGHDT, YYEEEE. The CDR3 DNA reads TGTGCCAGCAGCCGAAGGTGGACATTTAACACCGGGGAGCTGTTTTTT. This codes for CASSRRWTFNTGELFF. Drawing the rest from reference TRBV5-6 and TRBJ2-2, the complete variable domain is DAGVTQSPTHLIKTRGQQVTLRCSPKSGHDTVSWYQQALGQGPQFIFQYYEEEERQRGNFPDRFSGHQFPNYSSELNVNALLLGDSALYLCASSRRWTFNTGELFFGEGSRLTVL.

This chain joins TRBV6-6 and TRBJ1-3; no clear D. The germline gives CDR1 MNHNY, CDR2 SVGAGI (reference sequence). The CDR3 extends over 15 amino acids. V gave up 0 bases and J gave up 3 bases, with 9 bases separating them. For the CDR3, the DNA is TGTGCCAGCAGTTACTCAGGAGGGCTTGGAAACACCATATATTTT. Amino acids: CASSYSGGLGNTIYF.

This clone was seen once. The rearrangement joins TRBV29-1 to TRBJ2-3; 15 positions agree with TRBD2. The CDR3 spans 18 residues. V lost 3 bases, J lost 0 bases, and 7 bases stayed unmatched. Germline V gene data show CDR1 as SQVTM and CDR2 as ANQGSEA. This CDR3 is CSVDTGLAGGLSTDTQYF. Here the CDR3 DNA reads TGCAGCGTTGACACAGGACTAGCGGGAGGGCTTAGCACAGATACGCAGTATTTT.

The CDR3 reads CASSLAPTNYGYTF. The CDR3, as DNA: TGCGCCAGCAGCTTGGCTCCTACTAACTATGGCTACACCTTC. The chain is built from TRBV5-1 and TRBJ1-2; D gene unclear. CDR3 length: 14 residues. V was trimmed by 0 bases and J by 0 bases, leaving 6 bases between them. Germline V gene data show CDR1 as SGHRS and CDR2 as YFSETQ.

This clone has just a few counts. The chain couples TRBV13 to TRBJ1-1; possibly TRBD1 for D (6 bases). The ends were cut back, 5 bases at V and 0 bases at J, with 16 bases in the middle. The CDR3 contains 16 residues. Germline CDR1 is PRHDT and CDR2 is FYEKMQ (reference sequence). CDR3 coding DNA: TGTGCCAGCAGCCCTCTATCGGACAGAATGAACACTGAAGCTTTCTTT. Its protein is CASSPLSDRMNTEAFF.

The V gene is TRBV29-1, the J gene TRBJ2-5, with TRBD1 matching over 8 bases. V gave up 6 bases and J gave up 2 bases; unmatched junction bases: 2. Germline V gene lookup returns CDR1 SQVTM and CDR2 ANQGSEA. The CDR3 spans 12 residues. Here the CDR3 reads CSVGQGQETQYF. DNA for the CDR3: TGCAGCGTCGGACAGGGTCAAGAGACCCAGTACTTC.

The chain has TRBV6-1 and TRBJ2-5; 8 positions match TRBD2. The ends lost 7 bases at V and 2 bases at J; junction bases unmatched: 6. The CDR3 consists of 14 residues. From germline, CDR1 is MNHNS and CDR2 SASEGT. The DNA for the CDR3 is TGTGCCAGCACTCCCGGGACTAGTCAAGAGACCCAGTACTTC. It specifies CASTPGTSQETQYF.

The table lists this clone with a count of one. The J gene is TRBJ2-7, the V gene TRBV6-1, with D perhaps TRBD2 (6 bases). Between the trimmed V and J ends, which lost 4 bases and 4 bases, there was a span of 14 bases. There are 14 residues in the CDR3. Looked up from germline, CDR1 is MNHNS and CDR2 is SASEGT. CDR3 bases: TGTGCCAGCAGTGCGGAGGGTCCGTTGTACGAGCAGTACTTC. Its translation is CASSAEGPLYEQYF.

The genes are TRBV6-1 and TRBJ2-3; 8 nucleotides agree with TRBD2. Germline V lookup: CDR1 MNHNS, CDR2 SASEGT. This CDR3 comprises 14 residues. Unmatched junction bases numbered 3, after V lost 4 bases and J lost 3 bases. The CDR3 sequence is CASSAGLATDTQYF. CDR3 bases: TGTGCCAGCAGTGCTGGACTAGCAACAGATACGCAGTATTTT.

The DNA of the CDR3 is TGTGCCAGCTCACGTTTCCGGGAGAGTCTCGAGGGTGGCAATCAGCCCCAGCATTTT. This sequence encodes CASSRFRESLEGGNQPQHF. The gene calls are TRBV18 and TRBJ1-5; unclear D gene. Germline CDR1 and CDR2: KGHSH and LQKENI. This CDR3 is 19 amino acids long. V was shortened by 4 bases and J by 2 bases, with 24 bases between the two germline ends.

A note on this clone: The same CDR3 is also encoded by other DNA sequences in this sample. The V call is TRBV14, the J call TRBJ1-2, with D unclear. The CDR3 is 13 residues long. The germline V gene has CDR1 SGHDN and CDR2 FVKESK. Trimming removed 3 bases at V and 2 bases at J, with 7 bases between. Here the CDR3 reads CASSHRGNYGYTF. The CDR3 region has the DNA TGTGCCAGCAGCCATAGAGGGAACTATGGCTACACCTTC.

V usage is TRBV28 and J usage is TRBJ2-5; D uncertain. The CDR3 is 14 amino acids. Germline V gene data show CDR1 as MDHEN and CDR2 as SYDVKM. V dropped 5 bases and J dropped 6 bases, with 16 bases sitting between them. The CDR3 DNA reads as TGTGCCAGCAGTCTACGCATTCGACATCAGACCCAGTACTTC. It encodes CASSLRIRHQTQYF.

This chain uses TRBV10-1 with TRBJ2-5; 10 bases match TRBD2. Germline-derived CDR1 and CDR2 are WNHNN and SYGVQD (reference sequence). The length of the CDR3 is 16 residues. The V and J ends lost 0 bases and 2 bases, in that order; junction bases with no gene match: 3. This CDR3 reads CASSESNSGGQETQYF. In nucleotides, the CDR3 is TGCGCCAGCAGTGAGTCGAATAGCGGGGGGCAAGAGACCCAGTACTTC.